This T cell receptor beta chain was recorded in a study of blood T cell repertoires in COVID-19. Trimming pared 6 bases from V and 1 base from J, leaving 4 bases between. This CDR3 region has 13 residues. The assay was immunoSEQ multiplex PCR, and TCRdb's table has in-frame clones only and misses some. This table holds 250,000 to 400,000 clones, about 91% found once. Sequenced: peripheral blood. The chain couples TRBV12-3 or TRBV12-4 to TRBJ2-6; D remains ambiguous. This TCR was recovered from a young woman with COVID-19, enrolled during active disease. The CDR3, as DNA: TGTGCCAGCAGAGCATCTGGGGCCAACGTCCTGACTTTC. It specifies CASRASGANVLTF.